This T cell receptor beta chain was profiled in a study of CD8+ T cells in alopecia areata. Across the whole study: Patients received oral tofacitinib, 5 to 10 mg twice daily, for moderate-to-severe alopecia areata. The tofacitinib course ran for 6 to 18 months and was followed by 6 months off drug.

The CDR3 is 14 amino acids. Germline CDR1 reads SGHTA; CDR2 reads FQGTGA. Deletions cut 5 bases from V and 2 bases from J, with 12 bases between. RNA extraction was followed by reverse transcription into cDNA, which acted as the sequencing template. The table came from immunoSEQ multiplex PCR; TCRdb's copy has only in-frame clones and leaves some out. The sample carries around 160,000 clones, approximately 50% recorded once. The chain links TRBV7-3 to TRBJ2-5; D gene unclear. The TCR sequence derives from a human donor with alopecia areata. The sequencing sample was made of CD4+ T cells sorted from blood. The CDR3 sequence: CASSLGPSQETQYF. CDR3 DNA: TGTGCCAGCAGCCTAGGACCGAGTCAAGAGACCCAGTACTTC.